These 24 T cell receptor beta chains were sequenced from one sample in a study of blood T cell repertoires in COVID-19. Sequencing used immunoSEQ multiplex PCR; TCRdb keeps in-frame clones, though not all of them. The table includes 200,000 to 250,000 clones, 85% detected once. Sequencing was performed on PBMCs or T cells enriched from blood (not recorded which). All receptors derive from a man in his forties who had recovered from COVID-19.

This chain connects TRBV14 to TRBJ2-3; 7 bases align to TRBD2. J gave up 6 bases and V 6 bases, and 6 bases lay outside the gene matches. This CDR3 contains 13 residues. CDR1 and CDR2 from the germline V gene are SGHDN and FVKESK. For the CDR3, the DNA is TGTGCCAGCAGTCCTAGCGGAACCGATACGCAGTATTTT. Translation gives CASSPSGTDTQYF. Complete variable domain (other parts from reference TRBV14 and TRBJ2-3): EAGVTQFPSHSVIEKGQTVTLRCDPISGHDNLYWYRRVMGKEIKFLLHFVKESKQDESGMPNNRFLAERTGGTYSTLKVQPAELEDSGVYFCASSPSGTDTQYFGPGTRLTVL.

V is TRBV7-2 and J is TRBJ2-2; TRBD1 matches at 8 bases. The CDR3 length is 14 residues. With 1 base clipped from V and 6 bases from J, the junction kept 1 base outside the gene matches. Per the germline V gene, CDR1 is SGHTA and CDR2 is FQGNSA. The CDR3 nucleotides read TGTGCCAGCAGCTTAGGGGGACAGGCCGGGGAGCTGTTTTTT. It is translated as CASSLGGQAGELFF.

The chain links TRBV11-2 to TRBJ1-1, with unresolved D. V lost 3 bases and J 4 bases, leaving 15 bases between the germline ends. Per germline, CDR1 SGHAT and CDR2 FQNNGV. CDR3 length: 15 residues. CDR3 residues: CASSFSGGAGTEAFF. In nucleotides, the CDR3 is TGTGCCAGCAGCTTCTCAGGTGGTGCGGGCACTGAAGCTTTCTTT.

The rearrangement joins TRBV27 to TRBJ2-7; TRBD1 aligns across 8 bases. CDR1 MNHEY and CDR2 SMNVEV come from the germline V gene (reference sequence). The CDR3 sequence is 13 residues long. V gave up 6 bases and J gave up 2 bases; unmatched junction bases: 3. CDR3: CASSRDRTYEQYF. CDR3 bases: TGTGCCAGCAGCCGGGACAGGACCTACGAGCAGTACTTC.

The CDR3: CASSQVQYEQYF. The CDR3 bases are TGTGCCAGCAGCCAAGTCCAATACGAGCAGTACTTC. The V and J genes are TRBV3-1 (or the pseudogene TRBV3-2) and TRBJ2-7; no clear D gene. Germline CDR1 reads LGHDT; CDR2 reads YNNKEL (reference sequence). This CDR3 has 12 residues. The ends were cut back, 1 base at V and 4 bases at J, with 5 bases in the middle.

The chain carries TRBV7-2 and TRBJ1-2, with 7 bases aligning to TRBD1. The V gene's germline CDR1 is SGHTA and CDR2 FQGNSA. Germline trimming cut 1 base from V and 7 bases from J; bases unmatched to any gene: 3. This CDR3 contains 13 residues. This CDR3 reads CASSLGQGGGYTF. The CDR3 DNA follows: TGTGCCAGCAGCTTAGGACAGGGAGGTGGCTACACCTTC.

The V call is TRBV11-3, the J call TRBJ2-2, with D unclear. The CDR3 totals 13 residues. Germline V gene sequence: CDR1 SGHNT, CDR2 YENEEA. Between the trimmed V and J ends, which lost 5 bases and 5 bases, there was a span of 9 bases. This CDR3 reads CASSPPNTGELFF. The CDR3 region has the DNA TGTGCCAGCAGCCCCCCCAATACCGGGGAGCTGTTTTTT.

The gene calls are TRBV6-4 and TRBJ2-1; 13 bases are shared with TRBD2. Germline trimming cut 4 bases from V and 6 bases from J; bases unmatched to any gene: 0. The CDR3 totals 14 residues. CDR1 is MRHNA, CDR2 SNTAGT, per germline. The CDR3 loop is CASSGLAGGNEQFF. The CDR3 nucleotides read TGTGCCAGCAGTGGACTAGCGGGAGGCAATGAGCAGTTCTTC.

The V gene is TRBV6-2 or TRBV6-3, the J gene TRBJ2-3, with D unclear. This CDR3 has 11 residues. V lost 5 bases to trimming and J lost 6 bases, with 6 bases between them. CDR1 MNHEY and CDR2 SVGEGT come from the germline V gene. The CDR3 sequence is CASSQRDTQYF. The CDR3 region has the DNA TGTGCCAGCAGTCAGAGGGATACGCAGTATTTT.

This chain links TRBV11-1 with TRBJ2-7; D unclear. From germline, CDR1 is SGHAT and CDR2 FQDESV (reference sequence). The CDR3 runs to 15 residues. The V end lost 1 base, the J end lost 2 bases, and 12 bases lay between the germline ends. For the CDR3, the DNA is TGTGCCAGCAGCTTAGTCTCACAGACGACCTACGAGCAGTACTTC. Translating it yields CASSLVSQTTYEQYF.

This chain links TRBV2 with TRBJ2-2; no firm D call. V was trimmed by 7 bases and J by 0 bases, leaving 12 bases between them. Germline lookup yields CDR1 SNHLY and CDR2 FYNNEI. This CDR3 has 15 residues. The CDR3 nucleotides are TGTGCCAGCACCCCGTTTCCAGCGAACACCGGGGAGCTGTTTTTT. Residues: CASTPFPANTGELFF. Full variable domain (remainder filled in from reference TRBV2 and TRBJ2-2): EPEVTQTPSHQVTQMGQEVILRCVPISNHLYFYWYRQILGQKVEFLVSFYNNEISEKSEIFDDQFSVERPDGSNFTLKIRSTKLEDSAMYFCASTPFPANTGELFFGEGSRLTVL.

The chain recombines TRBV10-3 with TRBJ1-1; tentatively, D is TRBD1 (5 bases). The ends were cut back, 3 bases at V and 6 bases at J, with 11 bases in the middle. The germline CDR1 and CDR2 sequences are ENHRY and SYGVKD. The CDR3 contains 13 residues. CDR3 nucleotide sequence: TGTGCCATCAGTGACGGGGGAGGGCCTGAAGCTTTCTTT. This sequence encodes CAISDGGGPEAFF.

The V and J genes are TRBV19 and TRBJ1-1, with TRBD1 matching over 12 bases. Germline V gives CDR1 LNHDA, CDR2 SQIVND (reference sequence). Trimming removed 6 bases from V and 4 bases from J; junction bases left unmatched: 6. The CDR3 is 15 residues long. Here the CDR3 reads CASRKGQGARTEAFF. The CDR3 DNA reads TGTGCCAGTAGGAAGGGACAGGGGGCGCGCACTGAAGCTTTCTTT.

V gene TRBV18 combines with J gene TRBJ2-3, with 7 bases that match TRBD2. The CDR3 sequence is 15 residues long. From germline, CDR1 is KGHSH and CDR2 LQKENI. V was clipped by 5 bases and J by 2 bases; unmatched bases: 7. CDR3: CASSSRLATTDTQYF. The CDR3 nucleotides are TGTGCCAGCTCATCCCGACTAGCTACCACAGATACGCAGTATTTT.

The gene calls are TRBV6-2 or TRBV6-3 and TRBJ2-7, with D maybe TRBD2 (6 bases). Germline-derived CDR1 and CDR2 are MNHEY and SVGEGT. Deletions cut 5 bases from V and 0 bases from J, with 14 bases between. The length of the CDR3 is 15 residues. The CDR3 here is CASSTRDFSSYEQYF. The DNA for the CDR3 is TGTGCCAGCAGTACTCGGGACTTCTCCTCCTACGAGCAGTACTTC.

The chain combines TRBV11-2 with TRBJ2-1; a weak D match, TRBD1 (6 bases). The germline V gene has CDR1 SGHAT and CDR2 FQNNGV. The CDR3 has 16 amino acids. V dropped 8 bases and J dropped 0 bases, with 17 bases sitting between them. The CDR3 here is CASHTNRVSSYNEQFF. CDR3 DNA: TGTGCCAGCCATACAAACAGGGTCTCCTCCTACAATGAGCAGTTCTTC. Supplemented by reference TRBV11-2 and TRBJ2-1, the full variable domain reads EAGVAQSPRYKIIEKRQSVAFWCNPISGHATLYWYQQILGQGPKLLIQFQNNGVVDDSQLPKDRFSAERLKGVDSTLKIQPAKLEDSAVYLCASHTNRVSSYNEQFFGPGTRLTVL.

This clone was detected only a few times. The V gene is TRBV12-3 or TRBV12-4, the J gene TRBJ2-7; D gene ambiguous. The CDR3 is 12 amino acids. The V end lost 4 bases, the J end lost 2 bases, and 6 bases lay between the germline ends. The CDR3 here is CASSWRTYEQYF. The CDR3 bases are TGTGCCAGCAGTTGGCGGACCTACGAGCAGTACTTC.

This chain uses TRBV6-5 with TRBJ2-3; 7 bases fit TRBD1. With 8 bases clipped from V and 2 bases from J, the junction kept 10 bases outside the gene matches. Germline V gene sequence: CDR1 MNHEY, CDR2 SVGAGI. The CDR3 covers 15 residues. CDR3 sequence reads: CASGSRDSATDTQYF. As DNA, the CDR3 is TGTGCCAGCGGATCCCGGGACAGTGCCACAGATACGCAGTATTTT.

The chain links TRBV9 to TRBJ2-2; TRBD2 matches at 8 bases. Germline loops: CDR1 SGDLS, CDR2 YYNGEE. The CDR3 totals 16 residues. After removal of 4 bases from V and 6 bases from J, the junction contained 11 bases not matched to a gene. CDR3 residues: CASSPGVAGLAGELFF. CDR3 sequence (DNA): TGTGCCAGCAGCCCCGGGGTAGCGGGATTGGCCGGGGAGCTGTTTTTT.

The chain has TRBV19 and TRBJ1-1; D is undetermined. Trimming pared 1 base from V and 3 bases from J, leaving 12 bases between. Germline values: CDR1 LNHDA, CDR2 SQIVND (reference sequence). The CDR3 length is 15 residues. The CDR3 nucleotides read TGTGCCAGTAGTATAGTACGGGGAAAGTACACTGAAGCTTTCTTT. Encoded protein: CASSIVRGKYTEAFF.

The rearrangement joins TRBV3-1 (or the pseudogene TRBV3-2) to TRBJ2-6, with 8 bases fitting TRBD2. V shed 3 bases and J 0 bases; nucleotides not matched to a gene: 4. Germline V gene lookup returns CDR1 LGHDT and CDR2 YNNKEL (reference sequence). There are 17 residues in the CDR3. For the CDR3, the DNA is TGTGCCAGCAGCCAGCTAGCGGGTCGCTCTGGGGCCAACGTCCTGACTTTC. Protein sequence: CASSQLAGRSGANVLTF.

DNA of the CDR3: TGCGCCAGCAGCTTTAGTTTTGGGAGGGGGATGAACACTGAAGCTTTCTTT. Translation: CASSFSFGRGMNTEAFF. The rearrangement uses TRBV5-1 and TRBJ1-1; D may be TRBD1 (6 bases). The CDR3 consists of 17 residues. Germline V gives CDR1 SGHRS, CDR2 YFSETQ. Trimming took 2 bases from V and 0 from J, leaving 17 bases between them.

V usage is TRBV28 and J usage is TRBJ1-2, with TRBD1 matching 8 bases. Germline loops: CDR1 MDHEN, CDR2 SYDVKM. The CDR3 consists of 12 residues. V was pared by 8 bases and J by 4 bases, with 3 bases of the junction left unmatched. The CDR3 coding sequence is TGTGCCAGCGACAGGGGAAGCTATGGCTACACCTTC. As protein: CASDRGSYGYTF.

This rearrangement joins TRBV11-3 to TRBJ2-7, with 8 nucleotides matching TRBD2. Trimming cost V 3 bases and J 0 bases; bases outside gene matches: 7. Germline lookup yields CDR1 SGHNT and CDR2 YENEEA. The CDR3 is 16 residues long. The CDR3 DNA reads TGTGCCAGCAGCTTCGGGGGGGGCATAAGCTCCTACGAGCAGTACTTC. Encoded protein: CASSFGGGISSYEQYF.